This T cell receptor (beta chain) emerged from a study of T cell responses to AZD1222 COVID-19 vaccine. This clone has just a few counts. Its antigen remains unidentified. Method: immunoSEQ multiplex PCR; TCRdb's copy keeps in-frame clones and lacks some. This table holds 150,000 to 200,000 clones, 93% found once. Regarding the study as a whole: The sample set comprised mostly white British donors with more females, and clonal diversity was possibly underestimated. No day 14 peak samples; only post-peak repertoires were characterized. Baseline serostatus was positive in only a handful of AZD1222 recipients. Targeting of unmutated variant regions was reportedly seen in nearly half of spike-specific TCRs.

The source of this sequence is an adult in good health. The sequencing here drew on peripheral blood, taken on day 0 of AZD1222 vaccination.

The CDR3 region has the DNA TGCGCCAGCAGCCAAGACTTTACAGGCTCCTACGAGCAGTACTTC. It codes for CASSQDFTGSYEQYF. The rearrangement joins TRBV4-1 to TRBJ2-7; the D gene is possibly TRBD1 (5 bases). Trimming cost V 0 bases and J 0 bases, with 9 bases left between them. Germline CDR1 reads MGHRA; CDR2 reads YSYEKL. The CDR3 has 15 residues.